Sequencing of this T cell receptor (beta chain) was carried out in a study of blood T cells in healthy people across ages. Study outcomes and limitations: When one million T cells were used, diversity estimates were thought to be underestimates.

On this clonotype: The antigen is unknown.

Germline V CDR1 and CDR2: SGHTA, FQGNSA. Between the trimmed V and J ends, which lost 5 bases and 2 bases, there was a span of 11 bases. This CDR3 contains 14 residues. For the second PCR, which ran for about 6 to 11 cycles, a sample-barcoded 5' primer and a J-beta primer mix were used. TCRdb re-called the 5' RACE reads through MiXCR, storing one row per CDR3 protein. The table records about 1.5 million distinct CDR3 sequences, about 45% of them present only once. The chain recombines TRBV7-2 with TRBJ2-3; weak D call: TRBD1 (6 bases). This TCR came from a woman under 30 in good health. Sequencing was performed on blood. The CDR3 bases are TGTGCCAGCAGCAACAGGGTCCTCACAGATACGCAGTATTTT. It specifies CASSNRVLTDTQYF. Supplemented by reference TRBV7-2 and TRBJ2-3, the full variable domain reads GAGVSQSPSNKVTEKGKDVELRCDPISGHTALYWYRQSLGQGLEFLIYFQGNSAPDKSGLPSDRFSAERTGGSVSTLTIQRTQQEDSAVYLCASSNRVLTDTQYFGPGTRLTVL.